These 3 T cell receptor beta chains originate from one sample sequenced in a study of blood T cells in healthy people across ages. Primed by a sample-barcoded 5' primer and a J-beta primer mix, a second PCR proceeded for 7 to 11 cycles. MiXCR was run by TCRdb on the 5' RACE reads, yielding one entry per CDR3 protein. Of roughly 800,000 distinct CDR3 sequences listed, roughly 25% are singletons. This sample was also put to use in a study of T cells of mothers and their children.

The sample consisted of blood. Receptor source: a boy younger than 18 in good health.

This clonotype was seen a handful of times. The chain links TRBV5-1 to TRBJ2-7; 12 positions agree with TRBD2. Trimming took 4 bases from V and 4 from J; bases not matched to a gene: 9. The CDR3 extends over 16 amino acids. Germline CDR1 and CDR2: SGHRS and YFSETQ. CDR3 nucleotides: TGCGCCAGCAGCGCCTCACCGGGACTAGCGGGTTACGAGCAGTACTTC. This encodes CASSASPGLAGYEQYF.

The genes are TRBV7-9 and TRBJ2-5; maybe TRBD1 (6 bases). Deletions cut 8 bases from V and 5 bases from J, with 21 bases between. The CDR3 spans 15 residues. Looked up from germline, CDR1 is SEHNR and CDR2 is FQNEAQ (reference sequence). The CDR3 DNA is TGTGCCAGCGCAACAGGGATTATAGAAGAGGAGACCCAGTACTTC. Its protein is CASATGIIEEETQYF. The variable domain in full, with the rest retrieved from reference TRBV7-9 and TRBJ2-5, is DTGVSQNPRHKITKRGQNVTFRCDPISEHNRLYWYRQTLGQGPEFLTYFQNEAQLEKSRLLSDRFSAERPKGSFSTLEIQRTEQGDSAMYLCASATGIIEEETQYFGPGTRLLVL.

The chain recombines TRBV6-6 with TRBJ1-2; D unresolved. The germline V gene has CDR1 MNHNY and CDR2 SVGAGI (reference sequence). Trimming took off 7 bases at V and 6 bases at J, with 9 bases between the two ends. The CDR3 sequence is 11 residues long. CDR3 nucleotides: TGTGCCAGCAACAAAAGACATGGCTACACCTTC. This codes for CASNKRHGYTF.